Shown below are 14 T cell receptor beta chains from a single sample sequenced in a study of blood T cell repertoires in COVID-19. Sequenced by immunoSEQ multiplex PCR; TCRdb stores in-frame clones only, minus some. The table lists some 40,000 clones, approximately 80% of them singletons. The sample consisted of peripheral blood. These receptors came from a woman of 80 years or more with acute or convalescent COVID-19.

This clone was found a few times. The chain uses TRBV28 and TRBJ2-7, with TRBD1 identical over 8 bases. Germline V gene data show CDR1 as MDHEN and CDR2 as SYDVKM. CDR3 size: 15 residues. Trimming cost V 5 bases and J 0 bases; bases outside gene matches: 6. In nucleotides, the CDR3 is TGTGCCAGCAGTATCCCGGGACAGGACTCCTACGAGCAGTACTTC. Residues: CASSIPGQDSYEQYF.

There are a few counts of this clone. The CDR3 coding sequence is TGTGCCAGCAGCGCAGGGGTGGCGAACACCGGGGAGCTGTTTTTT. Its protein is CASSAGVANTGELFF. The chain is built from TRBV9 and TRBJ2-2; weak D call: TRBD1 (6 bases). Germline lookup yields CDR1 SGDLS and CDR2 YYNGEE. V was cut by 3 bases and J by 0 bases, with 9 bases left in between. The CDR3 contains 15 residues.

The V call is TRBV5-1, the J call TRBJ1-6, with D possibly matching TRBD1 (6 bases). V was pared by 0 bases and J by 11 bases, with 12 bases between. The CDR3 has 14 amino acids. From germline, CDR1 is SGHRS and CDR2 YFSETQ. The CDR3 coding sequence is TGCGCCAGCAGCTTGGAGACAGGCCTGGCACCCCTCCACTTT. Encoded protein: CASSLETGLAPLHF.

This clone was counted only a few times. The chain couples TRBV7-9 to TRBJ2-3; TRBD2 matches 8 bases. The length of the CDR3 is 15 residues. Per germline, CDR1 SEHNR and CDR2 FQNEAQ (reference sequence). J lost 2 bases, V lost 6 bases, and 7 bases had no gene match. This chain's CDR3 is CASRGGGLYTDTQYF. The CDR3 DNA reads TGTGCCAGCAGGGGCGGGGGGCTCTACACAGATACGCAGTATTTT.

V and J are TRBV7-2 and TRBJ2-2; 9 nucleotides line up with TRBD1. CDR3 length: 17 amino acids. The ends lost 5 bases at V and 5 bases at J; junction bases unmatched: 12. CDR1 is SGHTA and CDR2 is FQGNSA in the germline V gene. CDR3 residues: CASSALQGALGTGELFF. The DNA for the CDR3 is TGTGCCAGCAGCGCCTTACAGGGGGCGTTGGGGACCGGGGAGCTGTTTTTT.

The genes are TRBV4-2 and TRBJ2-3, with TRBD2 matching over 7 bases. The CDR3 contains 14 residues. Germline-derived CDR1 and CDR2 are LGHNA and YNFKEQ. Unmatched junction bases numbered 4, after V lost 1 base and J lost 6 bases. The CDR3 DNA sequence: TGTGCCAGCAGCCAAGCCAGCGGGGTGGATACGCAGTATTTT. Protein: CASSQASGVDTQYF.

The CDR3, as DNA: TGTGCCATCACCCGGGACAGGGGGCTGAATGGCTACACCTTC. Its protein is CAITRDRGLNGYTF. The chain carries TRBV10-3 and TRBJ1-2, with 12 bases identical to TRBD1. The CDR3 has 14 amino acids. With V trimmed by 7 bases and J by 6 bases, 6 bases remained unmatched. Germline CDR1 reads ENHRY; CDR2 reads SYGVKD.

The CDR3 sequence: CASSFLSGGAYETQYF. For the CDR3, the DNA is TGTGCCAGCAGCTTTCTCAGCGGGGGGGCCTACGAGACCCAGTACTTC. The chain carries TRBV7-2 and TRBJ2-5; 10 nucleotides align to TRBD2. This CDR3 region has 16 residues. With V trimmed by 3 bases and J by 5 bases, 9 bases remained unmatched. Germline values: CDR1 SGHTA, CDR2 FQGNSA.

This chain uses TRBV20-1 with TRBJ2-7; D is perhaps TRBD1 (5 bases). Germline CDR1 and CDR2: DFQATT and SNEGSKA (reference sequence). Trimming took off 3 bases at V and 1 base at J, with 10 bases between the two ends. This CDR3 has 13 residues. CDR3 nucleotides: TGCAGTGCTAGTCTGGGGCAGTCCTACGAGCAGTACTTC. Its protein product is CSASLGQSYEQYF.

V usage is TRBV12-3 or TRBV12-4 and J usage is TRBJ2-7, with 9 bases fitting TRBD2. The CDR3 covers 13 residues. After removal of 6 bases from V and 0 bases from J, the junction contained 0 bases not matched to a gene. In DNA form, the CDR3 reads TGTGCCAGCAGGGGACTAGCCTCCTACGAGCAGTACTTC. This codes for CASRGLASYEQYF.

V usage is TRBV6-5 and J usage is TRBJ2-7; D gene uncertain. Trimming pared 5 bases from V and 3 bases from J, leaving 11 bases between. CDR1 and CDR2 from the germline V gene are MNHEY and SVGAGI. The CDR3 is 13 amino acids. In DNA form, the CDR3 reads TGTGCCAGCAGTCCTCCCCCGGGCTACGAGCAGTACTTC. This codes for CASSPPPGYEQYF.

The V call is TRBV6-5, the J call TRBJ1-4; D gene unclear. V lost 6 bases and J 0 bases, leaving 8 bases between the germline ends. Germline values: CDR1 MNHEY, CDR2 SVGAGI. This CDR3 region has 14 residues. The CDR3 protein is CASRLFATNEKLFF. The CDR3 DNA reads as TGTGCCAGCAGGTTATTTGCAACTAATGAAAAACTGTTTTTT.

This clone was detected only once. The chain recombines TRBV7-2 with TRBJ2-5; possible D gene TRBD2, 6 bases. This CDR3 has 14 residues. Trimming removed 5 bases from V and 9 bases from J, with 19 bases in between. The V gene's germline CDR1 is SGHTA and CDR2 FQGNSA. The CDR3 sequence is CASSPWDSPRAQYF. The CDR3 region has the DNA TGTGCCAGCAGCCCTTGGGACTCGCCTAGGGCCCAGTACTTC.

The rearrangement joins TRBV19 to TRBJ1-2; no firm D call. Trimming removed 6 bases from V and 0 bases from J, with 11 bases in between. The CDR3 is 14 amino acids. CDR1 is LNHDA and CDR2 is SQIVND in the germline V gene (reference sequence). The CDR3 sequence is CASSERGTNYGYTF. The CDR3 DNA reads TGTGCCAGTAGCGAGAGAGGGACTAACTATGGCTACACCTTC.